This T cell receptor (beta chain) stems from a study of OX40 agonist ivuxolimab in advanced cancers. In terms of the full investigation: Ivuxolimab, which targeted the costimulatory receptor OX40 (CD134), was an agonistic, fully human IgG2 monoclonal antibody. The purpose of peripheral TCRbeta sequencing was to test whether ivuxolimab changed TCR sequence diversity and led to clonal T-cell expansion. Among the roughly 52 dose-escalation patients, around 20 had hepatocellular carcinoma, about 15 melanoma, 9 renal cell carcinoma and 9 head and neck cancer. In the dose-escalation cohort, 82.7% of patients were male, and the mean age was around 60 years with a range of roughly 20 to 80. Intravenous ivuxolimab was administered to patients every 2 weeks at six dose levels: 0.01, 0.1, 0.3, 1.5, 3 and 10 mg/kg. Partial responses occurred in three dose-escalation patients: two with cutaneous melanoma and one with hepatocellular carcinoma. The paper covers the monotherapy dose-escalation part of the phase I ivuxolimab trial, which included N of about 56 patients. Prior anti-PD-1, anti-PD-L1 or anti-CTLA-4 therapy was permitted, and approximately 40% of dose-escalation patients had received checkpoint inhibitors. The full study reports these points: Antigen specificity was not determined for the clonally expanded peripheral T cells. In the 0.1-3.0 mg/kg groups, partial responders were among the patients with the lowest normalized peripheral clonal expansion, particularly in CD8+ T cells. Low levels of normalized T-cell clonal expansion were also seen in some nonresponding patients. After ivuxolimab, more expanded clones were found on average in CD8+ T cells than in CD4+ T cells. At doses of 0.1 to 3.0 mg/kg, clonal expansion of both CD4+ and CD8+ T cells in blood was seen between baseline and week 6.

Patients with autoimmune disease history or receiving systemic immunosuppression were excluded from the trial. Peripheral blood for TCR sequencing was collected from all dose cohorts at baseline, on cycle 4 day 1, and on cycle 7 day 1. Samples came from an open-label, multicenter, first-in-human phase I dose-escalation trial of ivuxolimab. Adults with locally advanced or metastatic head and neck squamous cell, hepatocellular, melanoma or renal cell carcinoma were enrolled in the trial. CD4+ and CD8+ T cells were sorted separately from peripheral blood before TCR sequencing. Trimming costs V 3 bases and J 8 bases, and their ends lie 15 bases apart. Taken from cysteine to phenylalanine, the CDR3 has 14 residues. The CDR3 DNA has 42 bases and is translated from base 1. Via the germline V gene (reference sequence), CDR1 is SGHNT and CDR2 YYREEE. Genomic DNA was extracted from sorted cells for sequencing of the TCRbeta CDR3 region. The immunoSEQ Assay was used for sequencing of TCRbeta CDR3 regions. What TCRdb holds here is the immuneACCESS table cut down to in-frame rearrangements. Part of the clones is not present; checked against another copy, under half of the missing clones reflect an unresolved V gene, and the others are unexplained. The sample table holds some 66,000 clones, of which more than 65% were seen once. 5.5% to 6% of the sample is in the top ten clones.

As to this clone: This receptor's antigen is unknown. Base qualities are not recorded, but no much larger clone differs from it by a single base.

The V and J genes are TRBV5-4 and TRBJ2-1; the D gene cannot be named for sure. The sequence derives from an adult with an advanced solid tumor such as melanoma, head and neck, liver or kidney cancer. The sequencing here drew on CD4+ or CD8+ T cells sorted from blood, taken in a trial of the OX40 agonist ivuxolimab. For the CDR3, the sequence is CASSSRVGFDEQFF. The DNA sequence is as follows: TGTGCCAGCAGCTCCCGGGTGGGGTTCGATGAGCAGTTCTTC.